Sequencing of this T cell receptor (beta chain) was carried out in a study of response to subunit inactivated influenza vaccine. Study results and limitations: Authors suggested seasonal influenza vaccinations each recruit few new T cells.

CDR3 length: 15 residues. Unmatched junction bases numbered 7, after V lost 3 bases and J lost 4 bases. The germline V gene has CDR1 LGHDT and CDR2 YNNKEL (reference sequence). Comment on this clonotype: What it binds is unknown.

TCRdb called the RT-PCR reads again in MiXCR, with one record for every CDR3 protein. The sample carries about 700,000 distinct CDR3 sequences, approximately 15% recorded once. This chain links TRBV3-1 with TRBJ2-7; 9 bases align to TRBD2. The specimen was PBMCs from blood, collected 14 days before vaccination. The receptor comes from a man over 45 who received an inactivated influenza vaccine. For the CDR3, the DNA is TGTGCCAGCAGCCAGAATAGCGGGAGCTGGTACGAGCAGTACTTC. This codes for CASSQNSGSWYEQYF.